The text below deals with one T cell receptor beta chain. Some clones are missing from TCRdb's copy, which holds only in-frame ones; the method was immunoSEQ multiplex PCR. The sample contains some 57,000 clones, about 90% of which appear only once. The sample comes from a study of T cell changes during pregnancy in multiple sclerosis. Germline V gene sequence: CDR1 MNHEY, CDR2 SVGAGI. With 4 bases removed from V and 6 bases from J, the gap between germline ends came to 16 bases. The CDR3 loop spans 14 amino acids. This receptor was obtained from a female donor with multiple sclerosis, enrolled in a pregnancy study. The source material was CD4+ T cells from peripheral blood mononuclear cells, sampled in the first trimester of pregnancy. The gene calls are TRBV6-5 and TRBJ2-7; a possible D gene is TRBD2 (5 bases). In nucleotides, the CDR3 is TGTGCCAGCAGTTCCCAACCTACTAGGGTCGAGCAGTACTTC. This encodes CASSSQPTRVEQYF.